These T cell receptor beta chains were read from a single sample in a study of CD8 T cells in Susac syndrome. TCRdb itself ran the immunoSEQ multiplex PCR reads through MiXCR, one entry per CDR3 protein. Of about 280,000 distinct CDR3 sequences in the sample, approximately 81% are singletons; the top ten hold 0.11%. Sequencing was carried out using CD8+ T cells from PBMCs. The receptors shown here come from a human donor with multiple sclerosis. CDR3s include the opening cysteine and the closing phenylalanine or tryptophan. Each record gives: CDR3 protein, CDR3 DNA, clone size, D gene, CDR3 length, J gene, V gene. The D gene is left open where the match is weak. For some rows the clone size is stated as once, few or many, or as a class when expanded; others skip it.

CASSPGTVSPLHF	TGTGCCAGCAGTCCCGGGACAGTTTCACCCCTCCACTTT	-	TRBD1	13	TRBJ1-6	TRBV28
CASSHSFGSQGNEQFF	TGTGCCAGCAGCCACTCCTTCGGGTCCCAGGGGAATGAGCAGTTCTTC	-	-	16	TRBJ2-1	TRBV7-8
CSAVVTGELFF	TGCAGTGCTGTGGTGACCGGGGAGCTGTTTTTT	-	-	11	TRBJ2-2	TRBV20-1
CATSSPGQGDHEQYF	TGTGCCACCAGCAGTCCGGGACAGGGCGATCACGAGCAGTACTTC	-	TRBD1	15	TRBJ2-7	TRBV15
CAWSWNMNTEAFF	TGTGCCTGGAGTTGGAACATGAACACTGAAGCTTTCTTT	-	-	13	TRBJ1-1	TRBV30
CASSYQGWSTEAFF	TGTGCCAGCAGTTACCAGGGATGGTCCACTGAAGCTTTCTTT	-	-	14	TRBJ1-1	TRBV6-5
CATSRQGGYGYTF	TGTGCCACCAGCAGACAGGGGGGGTATGGCTACACCTTC	-	TRBD1	13	TRBJ1-2	TRBV15
CAWSRGWSTDTQYF	TGTGCCTGGAGTAGGGGTTGGAGCACAGATACGCAGTATTTT	-	-	14	TRBJ2-3	TRBV30
CASSLYAGGYEQYF	TGTGCCAGCAGTTTATATGCGGGAGGCTACGAGCAGTACTTC	-	TRBD2	14	TRBJ2-7	TRBV28
CASSFGSTYEQYF	TGTGCCAGCAGTTTTGGATCTACCTACGAGCAGTACTTC	-	-	13	TRBJ2-7	TRBV27
CSAESGMDFDEQFF	TGCAGTGCCGAATCCGGAATGGACTTCGATGAGCAGTTCTTC	-	-	14	TRBJ2-1	TRBV20-1
CASSRTWGQENSPLHF	TGTGCCAGCAGTCGCACTTGGGGACAGGAAAATTCACCCCTCCACTTT	-	TRBD1	16	TRBJ1-6	TRBV2
CARWGPDGYTF	TGTGCCCGGTGGGGGCCGGATGGCTACACCTTC	-	-	11	TRBJ1-2	TRBV30
CATSDSTGELFF	TGTGCCACCAGTGATTCTACCGGGGAGCTGTTTTTT	-	-	12	TRBJ2-2	TRBV24-1
CSARDRESGANVLTF	TGCAGTGCTAGAGATCGGGAGTCTGGGGCCAACGTCCTGACTTTC	few	-	15	TRBJ2-6	TRBV20-1
CASSQSGENIQYF	TGCGCCAGCAGCCAATCGGGCGAAAACATTCAGTACTTC	-	-	13	TRBJ2-4	TRBV4-1
CASSQGINDIASVLIAFF	TGCGCCAGCAGCCAAGGAATTAATGACATAGCGTCCGTATTAATAGCTTTCTTT	-	-	18	TRBJ1-1	TRBV4-1
CASVWTANTEAFF	TGTGCCAGCGTGTGGACGGCGAACACTGAAGCTTTCTTT	-	-	13	TRBJ1-1	TRBV6-2/TRBV6-3
CASSQRRSETQYF	TGCGCCAGCAGCCAAAGACGGTCAGAGACCCAGTACTTC	-	-	13	TRBJ2-5	TRBV4-1
CASSEGPGGTDTQYF	TGTGCCAGCTCCGAGGGGCCGGGAGGTACAGATACACAGTATTTT	-	TRBD2	15	TRBJ2-3	TRBV9
CASSQEARTTEAFF	TGTGCCAGCAGCCAAGAAGCCAGAACAACCGAAGCTTTCTTT	-	-	14	TRBJ1-1	TRBV14
CASKTRNPLNEQFF	TGTGCCAGCAAAACGCGAAACCCCCTCAATGAGCAGTTCTTC	-	-	14	TRBJ2-1	TRBV7-8
CASRTEETQYF	TGTGCCAGCAGAACAGAAGAGACCCAGTACTTC	-	-	11	TRBJ2-5	TRBV5-5
CASSPSTEMGHTIYF	TGTGCCAGCAGCCCGTCGACAGAAATGGGACACACCATATATTTT	-	-	15	TRBJ1-3	TRBV4-2
CASSIIRVNQPQHF	TGTGCCAGTAGTATTATCAGAGTCAATCAGCCCCAGCATTTT	-	-	14	TRBJ1-5	TRBV19
CASSLLAGTNTEAFF	TGTGCCAGCAGCTTATTGGCAGGGACGAACACTGAAGCTTTCTTT	-	-	15	TRBJ1-1	TRBV7-2
CASSTRLAGRLGETQYF	TGTGCCAGCAGCACCCGACTAGCGGGAAGATTGGGAGAGACCCAGTACTTC	few	TRBD2	17	TRBJ2-5	TRBV7-2
CASSRSKPGERAEAFF	TGTGCCAGTAGTAGAAGCAAACCCGGGGAGAGAGCTGAAGCTTTCTTT	-	-	16	TRBJ1-1	TRBV19
CSVEGGTRGGEQFF	TGCAGCGTTGAAGGAGGTACTAGGGGTGGGGAGCAGTTCTTC	-	-	14	TRBJ2-1	TRBV29-1
CASSVPLGSGANVLTF	TGTGCCAGCAGCGTACCACTGGGGTCTGGGGCCAACGTCCTGACTTTC	-	-	16	TRBJ2-6	TRBV9
CASTPGFHVWGYTF	TGTGCCAGCACCCCCGGATTCCACGTTTGGGGCTACACCTTC	-	-	14	TRBJ1-2	TRBV27
CASSSRLAGTYEQYF	TGTGCCAGCAGTTCCCGACTAGCGGGTACCTACGAGCAGTACTTC	-	TRBD2	15	TRBJ2-7	TRBV6-5
CASSQGQGMNTEAFF	TGCGCCAGCAGCCAAGGACAGGGTATGAACACTGAAGCTTTCTTT	-	TRBD1	15	TRBJ1-1	TRBV4-1
CASSLILGNEQFF	TGTGCTAGCAGCTTAATTTTGGGGAATGAGCAGTTCTTC	few	-	13	TRBJ2-1	TRBV7-6
CASSYRGGETQYF	TGTGCCAGCAGTTACAGGGGGGGGGAGACCCAGTACTTC	once	-	13	TRBJ2-5	TRBV7-3
CASSSVQGISEAFF	TGTGCCAGCAGTTCTGTACAGGGGATCTCTGAAGCTTTCTTT	-	TRBD1	14	TRBJ1-1	TRBV12-3/TRBV12-4
CASSNLGLAGVETQYF	TGTGCCAGCAGCAACCTGGGACTAGCGGGAGTAGAGACCCAGTACTTC	-	TRBD2	16	TRBJ2-5	TRBV7-9
CASSGTSGSNDEQYF	TGTGCCAGCAGTGGGACTAGCGGGAGCAACGACGAGCAGTACTTC	-	TRBD2	15	TRBJ2-7	TRBV2
CASSPSGAVEQFF	TGTGCCAGCTCACCGTCAGGAGCGGTTGAGCAGTTCTTC	-	-	13	TRBJ2-1	TRBV18
CASSPHGSSYEQYF	TGTGCCAGCAGCCCACATGGGAGCTCCTACGAGCAGTACTTC	-	-	14	TRBJ2-7	TRBV9
CASSSPRRGGETQYF	TGTGCCAGCAGCTCACCCCGCAGGGGGGGAGAGACCCAGTACTTC	-	-	15	TRBJ2-5	TRBV7-9
CASSRGQGRDRNIQYF	TGTGCCAGCAGCCGGGGACAGGGCCGAGATAGAAACATTCAGTACTTC	once	TRBD1	16	TRBJ2-4	TRBV11-2
CATGDTEAFF	TGTGCCACAGGGGACACTGAAGCTTTCTTT	-	-	10	TRBJ1-1	TRBV7-9
CASSQGGPEEQYF	TGCGCCAGCAGCCAGGGAGGTCCCGAGGAGCAGTACTTC	-	-	13	TRBJ2-7	TRBV4-1
CASSPVLAGGEQFF	TGTGCCAGCAGCCCTGTCCTAGCGGGGGGTGAGCAGTTCTTC	-	TRBD2	14	TRBJ2-1	TRBV5-6
CAIPGSTDTQYF	TGTGCCATCCCCGGCTCCACAGATACGCAGTATTTT	-	-	12	TRBJ2-3	TRBV10-3
CASSTGWYGYTF	TGTGCCAGCAGTACAGGGTGGTATGGCTACACCTTC	few	-	12	TRBJ1-2	TRBV6-1
CAIEGDTGTYEQYF	TGTGCCATCGAGGGGGATACAGGGACCTACGAGCAGTACTTC	few	-	14	TRBJ2-7	TRBV10-3
CASSYDGTYNEQFF	TGTGCCAGCAGCTACGACGGGACCTACAATGAGCAGTTCTTC	-	-	14	TRBJ2-1	TRBV7-9
CASRDYAGTDTQYF	TGTGCCAGCAGGGATTATGCCGGCACAGATACGCAGTATTTT	-	-	14	TRBJ2-3	TRBV27